Here is one T cell receptor (beta chain) with its context. Its antigen remains unknown. Germline V gene sequence: CDR1 SNHLY, CDR2 FYNNEI. The CDR3 is made up of 13 amino acids. With 10 bases removed from V and 0 bases from J, the gap between germline ends came to 12 bases. Here immunoSEQ multiplex PCR was the method, and the copy in TCRdb shows in-frame clones only, minus some. The sample lists some 26,000 clones; approximately 90% were seen once. The data belong to a study of T cells in localized non-small cell lung cancer. Regarding the study as a whole: Sequencing was limited to one tumor region, leaving the possibility of heterogeneity open. Longer overall survival was associated with a higher density of T cells in the blood. Adjacent lung tissue had a median 57 of the top 100 clones found in the tumor.

V gene TRBV2 combines with J gene TRBJ1-2, with D unresolved. This sample comprised peripheral blood, obtained before any cancer treatment. The sequence was obtained from a woman aged 18 to 50 with stage I lung adenocarcinoma. In DNA, the CDR3 is TGTGCCATACCCGGGCCTACTAACTATGGCTACACCTTC. Encoded protein: CAIPGPTNYGYTF.